This TCR beta chain was sequenced in a study of blood T cell repertoires in COVID-19. The CDR3 sequence is 18 residues long. Germline lookup yields CDR1 SGHTA and CDR2 FQGNSA. The junction had 9 bases not matched to a gene; V was cut back by 3 bases and J by 2 bases. Clones were sequenced by immunoSEQ multiplex PCR, and TCRdb holds only the in-frame ones, with some missing. This table has roughly 88,000 clones, 80% appearing once. This chain joins TRBV7-2 and TRBJ2-7; TRBD2 matches at 14 bases. Sequenced material: peripheral blood. The sequence came from a woman over 75 with active or convalescent COVID-19. This CDR3 reads CASSFTGTSGGKAYEQYF. The CDR3 DNA reads as TGTGCCAGCAGCTTTACCGGGACTAGCGGGGGTAAAGCCTACGAGCAGTACTTC. The full variable domain, its missing parts supplied by reference TRBV7-2 and TRBJ2-7, is GAGVSQSPSNKVTEKGKDVELRCDPISGHTALYWYRQSLGQGLEFLIYFQGNSAPDKSGLPSDRFSAERTGGSVSTLTIQRTQQEDSAVYLCASSFTGTSGGKAYEQYFGPGTRLTVT.